These 10 T cell receptor beta chains came from one sample sequenced in a study of response to subunit inactivated influenza vaccine. From the RT-PCR reads, TCRdb called clonotypes with MiXCR, one entry per CDR3 protein. The repertoire holds 500,000 to 550,000 distinct CDR3 sequences, with approximately 7.7% as singletons. This specimen consisted of PBMCs from blood, obtained around 25 months after vaccination. These receptors all stem from a man between 45 and 75 years old who received an inactivated influenza vaccine.

This clonotype was seen repeatedly, ten times or more. This chain uses TRBV6-1 with TRBJ1-2; D is unresolved. V was pared by 1 base and J by 5 bases, with 11 bases between. Germline-derived CDR1 and CDR2 are MNHNS and SASEGT. The CDR3 totals 14 residues. Here the CDR3 reads CASSEGRQLYGYTF. The DNA for the CDR3 is TGTGCCAGCAGTGAAGGGCGTCAGTTGTATGGCTACACCTTC.

This clonotype was counted many times. The V gene is TRBV5-1, the J gene TRBJ2-1; TRBD2 matches 7 bases. Germline V lookup: CDR1 SGHRS, CDR2 YFSETQ. The CDR3 is made up of 15 amino acids. Trimming cost V 3 bases and J 0 bases; bases outside gene matches: 3. The CDR3: CASSSTSASYNEQFF. In DNA, the CDR3 is TGCGCCAGCAGCTCTACTAGCGCCTCCTACAATGAGCAGTTCTTC.

This clonotype was seen a few times. The chain carries TRBV5-1 and TRBJ2-5; D not certain. Germline CDR1 SGHRS, CDR2 YFSETQ. The CDR3 runs to 13 residues. The V end lost 1 base, the J end lost 3 bases, and 7 bases lay between the germline ends. The CDR3 sequence: CASSLNPEETQYF. In DNA form, the CDR3 reads TGCGCCAGCAGCTTGAACCCAGAAGAGACCCAGTACTTC. The full variable domain, in which reference TRBV5-1 and TRBJ2-5 provide the parts outside the CDR3, is KAGVTQTPRYLIKTRGQQVTLSCSPISGHRSVSWYQQTPGQGLQFLFEYFSETQRNKGNFPGRFSGRQFSNSRSEMNVSTLELGDSALYLCASSLNPEETQYFGPGTRLLVL.

This clonotype was recorded many times. J is TRBJ1-4 and V is TRBV6-1, with D unclear. There are 14 residues in the CDR3. Germline V gene sequence: CDR1 MNHNS, CDR2 SASEGT. Trimming pared 6 bases from V and 0 bases from J, leaving 8 bases between. DNA of the CDR3: TGTGCCAGCAGCCCAGATGCAACTAATGAAAAACTGTTTTTT. Protein sequence: CASSPDATNEKLFF.

The sample holds many counts of this clonotype. The chain carries TRBV20-1 and TRBJ2-7; 8 bases align to TRBD2. V lost 4 bases, J lost 4 bases, and 9 bases stayed unmatched. This CDR3 contains 14 residues. Germline CDR1 and CDR2: DFQATT and SNEGSKA (reference sequence). CDR3 sequence (DNA): TGCAGTGCTATCCGTGGGACTAGGTTTTACGAGCAGTACTTC. Its translation is CSAIRGTRFYEQYF.

This sequence joins TRBV11-2 and TRBJ2-7, with TRBD2 as a possible D gene (5 bases). CDR1 and CDR2 (germline): SGHAT, FQNNGV. The CDR3 sequence is 13 residues long. V shed 4 bases and J shed 6 bases, with 13 bases lying between them. CDR3 residues: CASSSRAPSEQYF. CDR3 sequence (DNA): TGTGCCAGCAGCTCGAGGGCCCCCTCCGAGCAGTACTTC.

This clonotype was observed at least ten times. The rearrangement joins TRBV7-2 to TRBJ1-1; D is unresolved. Germline V gene lookup returns CDR1 SGHTA and CDR2 FQGNSA. The ends were cut back, 3 bases at V and 2 bases at J, with 10 bases in the middle. The CDR3 has 14 residues. The CDR3 sequence is CASSFALRNTEAFF. CDR3 coding DNA: TGTGCCAGCAGCTTTGCACTACGTAACACTGAAGCTTTCTTT.

This chain uses TRBV20-1 with TRBJ1-5, with a tentative D call TRBD1 (5 bases). Looked up from germline, CDR1 is DFQATT and CDR2 is SNEGSKA (reference sequence). This CDR3 is 13 amino acids long. V dropped 5 bases and J dropped 2 bases, with 10 bases sitting between them. This CDR3 is CSAGRGGNQPQHF. The DNA of the CDR3 is TGCAGTGCTGGTCGGGGGGGCAATCAGCCCCAGCATTTT.

The rearrangement links TRBV10-3 to TRBJ2-1, with TRBD1 matching over 10 bases. Germline V gene sequence: CDR1 ENHRY, CDR2 SYGVKD. The CDR3 length is 17 residues. The junction had 6 bases not matched to a gene; V was cut back by 0 bases and J by 4 bases. CDR3 in DNA: TGTGCCATCAGTGAGTCGGGTTTGGGACAGGGGTACAATGAGCAGTTCTTC. Its translation: CAISESGLGQGYNEQFF.

This clonotype was picked up a small number of times. This sequence joins TRBV4-1 and TRBJ1-4, with 7 bases fitting TRBD1. The J segment lost 3 bases and the V segment lost 2 bases, leaving 6 bases of the junction unmatched. Germline CDR1 reads MGHRA; CDR2 reads YSYEKL. The CDR3 length is 16 residues. CDR3 sequence (DNA): TGCGCCAGCAGCCAACTTACAGGGGATCCTAATGAAAAACTGTTTTTT. It yields the protein CASSQLTGDPNEKLFF.